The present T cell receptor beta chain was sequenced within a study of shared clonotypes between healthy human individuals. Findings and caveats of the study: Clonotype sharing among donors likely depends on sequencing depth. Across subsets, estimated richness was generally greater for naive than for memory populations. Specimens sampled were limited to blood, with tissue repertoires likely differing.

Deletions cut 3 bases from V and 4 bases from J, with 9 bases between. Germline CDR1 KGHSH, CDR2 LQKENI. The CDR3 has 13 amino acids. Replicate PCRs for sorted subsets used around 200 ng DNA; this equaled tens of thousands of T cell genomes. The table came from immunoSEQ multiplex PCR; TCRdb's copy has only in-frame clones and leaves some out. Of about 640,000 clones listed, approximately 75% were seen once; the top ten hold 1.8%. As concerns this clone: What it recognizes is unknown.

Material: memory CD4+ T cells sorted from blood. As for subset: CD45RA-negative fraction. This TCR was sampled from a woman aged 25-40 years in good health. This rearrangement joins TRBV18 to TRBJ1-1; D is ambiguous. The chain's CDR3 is CASSPLRSTEAFF. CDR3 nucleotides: TGTGCCAGCTCACCCCTCAGGAGCACTGAAGCTTTCTTT.